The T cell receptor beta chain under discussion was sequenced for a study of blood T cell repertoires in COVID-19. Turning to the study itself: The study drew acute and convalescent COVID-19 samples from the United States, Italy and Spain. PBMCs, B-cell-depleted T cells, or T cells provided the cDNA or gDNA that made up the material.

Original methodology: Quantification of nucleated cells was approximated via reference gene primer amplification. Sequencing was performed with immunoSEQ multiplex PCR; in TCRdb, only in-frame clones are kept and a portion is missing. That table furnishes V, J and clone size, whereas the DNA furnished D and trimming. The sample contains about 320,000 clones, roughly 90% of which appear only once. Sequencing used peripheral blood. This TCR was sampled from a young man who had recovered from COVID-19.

CDR3 bases: TGTGCCAGCAGCCCACCGACAGGGCAGGCTGGGGCCAACGTCCTGACTTTC. Protein product: CASSPPTGQAGANVLTF. The chain joins TRBV9 to TRBJ2-6; TRBD1 aligns across 7 bases. CDR1 is SGDLS, CDR2 YYNGEE, per germline. V gave up 4 bases and J gave up 2 bases; unmatched junction bases: 9. This CDR3 comprises 17 residues.